The sequence of this T cell receptor beta chain was determined in a study of blood T cells in healthy people across ages. Next came a second PCR, run for roughly 6 to 11 cycles, which used a sample-barcoded 5' primer along with a J-beta primer mix. All cDNA molecules were each tagged by a template-switch adaptor with 12 random nucleotides. Each CDR3 protein is one row after TCRdb ran MiXCR on the 5' RACE reads. Here the sample spans 1,800,000 or so distinct CDR3 sequences, about two fifths being singletons. This TCR was recovered from a human donor in good health. The sequencing sample was made of blood.

CDR3 sequence: CAISSTSGGTDTQYF. CDR3 bases: TGTGCCATCAGTTCCACTAGCGGGGGCACAGATACGCAGTATTTT. The rearrangement uses TRBV10-3 and TRBJ2-3; 10 positions agree with TRBD2. The trim removed 5 bases at V and 1 base at J, leaving 3 bases unmatched. There are 15 residues in the CDR3. CDR1 is ENHRY, CDR2 SYGVKD, per germline.